Listed below are T cell receptor beta chains from one sample, sequenced in a study of shared clonotypes between healthy human individuals. Profiling relied on immunoSEQ multiplex PCR, and the TCRdb table lists in-frame clones only, not all of them. This sample has 2 million to 3 million clones; roughly 93% occur once, and the top ten carry roughly 0.39%. The sequencing input was naive CD4+ T cells from PBMCs. These TCRs come from a man in his late teens or twenties in good health. Some clones in this sample may be carry-over from other donors' samples. Each CDR3 is given with its conserved first and last residue. Each record gives: V gene, clone size, D gene, J gene, CDR3 DNA, CDR3 protein. The D gene is left open where the match is weak. Not every row has a clone size; where given, it reads once, few, many or a size class.

>TRBV10-1|NA|TRBD1|TRBJ1-3
TGCGCCAGCAGCCGGGGACAGCTTTTCTCTGGAAACACCATATATTTT
CASSRGQLFSGNTIYF
>TRBV7-6|NA|TRBD1|TRBJ2-2
TGTGCCAGCAGCTTAGTGGCCACACAGGGGGCGAGGGGCACCGGGGAGCTGTTTTTT
CASSLVATQGARGTGELFF
>TRBV7-2|NA|TRBD2|TRBJ2-3
TGTGCCAGCAGCTTAGTTAGCGGGAGGTCGGTAGATACGCAGTATTTT
CASSLVSGRSVDTQYF
>TRBV6-5|once|TRBD1|TRBJ2-5
TGTGCCAGCAGCGCCGGGACAGCGTACCAAGAGACCCAGTACTTC
CASSAGTAYQETQYF
>TRBV5-1|NA|TRBD1|TRBJ1-2
TGCGCCAGCAGCTTGCTTCCAGGGGGCAACTATGGCTACACCTTC
CASSLLPGGNYGYTF
>TRBV6-5|NA|TRBD1|TRBJ1-5
TGTGCCAGCAGTTACGGGACAGCTAATAGCAATCAGCCCCAGCATTTT
CASSYGTANSNQPQHF
>TRBV29-1|NA|NA|TRBJ2-7
TGCAGCGTTGGACCCAACTCCTACGAGCAGTACTTC
CSVGPNSYEQYF
>TRBV11-3|NA|TRBD1|TRBJ2-2
TGTGCCAGCAGCTTGGGACAGGGGGACGACACCGGGGAGCTGTTTTTT
CASSLGQGDDTGELFF
>TRBV27|NA|TRBD1|TRBJ1-2
TGTGCCAGCACCAGGCTACAGGGGGAGGAGAGGTACACCTTC
CASTRLQGEERYTF
>TRBV7-9|NA|TRBD1|TRBJ2-1
TGTGCCAGCAGCTCCCGCGGGACAGGGGAGCAGTTCTTC
CASSSRGTGEQFF
>TRBV5-1|NA|TRBD2|TRBJ2-5
TGCGCCAGCAGCTTGATCGGAACAGCGGGAGTGGAGACCCAGTACTTC
CASSLIGTAGVETQYF
>TRBV27|NA|TRBD1|TRBJ2-7
TGTGCCAGCAGTTTATTGGGACAGGAGCTATACGAGCAGTACTTC
CASSLLGQELYEQYF
>TRBV2|NA|NA|TRBJ2-1
TGTGCCAGCAGTTACTACAATGAGCAGTTCTTC
CASSYYNEQFF
>TRBV6-6|NA|NA|TRBJ1-1
TGTGCCAGCAGTTACTTCCAGGAGGGCACTGAAGCTTTCTTT
CASSYFQEGTEAFF
>TRBV5-1|NA|TRBD1|TRBJ2-7
TGCGCCAGCAGCTTGAGACAGGGGGCCTACGAGCAGTACTTC
CASSLRQGAYEQYF
>TRBV4-1|NA|TRBD1|TRBJ1-3
TGCGCCAGCAGCCAAGGCCCCAGGGGGTCTGGAAACACCATATATTTT
CASSQGPRGSGNTIYF